The present T cell receptor beta chain was sequenced within a study of T cell responses to AZD1222 COVID-19 vaccine. Overall study context: Second-dose timings of about 4 or about 12 weeks were pooled.

CDR3 length: 15 amino acids. Trimming stripped 0 bases from V and 5 bases from J, with 11 bases between. From germline, CDR1 is SEHNR and CDR2 FQNEAQ (reference sequence). A word on this clone: Its antigen is undetermined.

The protocol was immunoSEQ multiplex PCR, while the TCRdb copy is restricted to in-frame clones and leaves out a portion. The repertoire holds roughly 150,000 clones, approximately 86% seen once, with approximately 3.5% in the top ten. Overall study findings and caveats: In the spike-specific TCR repertoire, nearly half reportedly target unmutated variant regions. The sample set comprised mostly white British donors with more females, and clonal diversity was possibly underestimated. Repertoire samples came only from after the peak T cell response.

This sequence was found in an adult in good health. V usage is TRBV7-9 and J usage is TRBJ2-1, with D uncertain. Sequenced material: peripheral blood, taken on day 0 of AZD1222 vaccination. The CDR3 DNA reads TGTGCCAGCAGCTTAGCAACTGGGCCCAACAATGAGCAGTTCTTC. Amino acids: CASSLATGPNNEQFF.